This TCR beta chain is from a study of beta chain features in type 1 diabetes. Study summary: In age, gender and cell yields, patients were similar to healthy donors.

CDR1 is SGHKS, CDR2 YYEKEE, per germline (reference sequence). Trimming cost V 4 bases and J 1 base, with 14 bases left between them. This CDR3 has 15 residues. Findings of the study overall: Compared to healthy donors, patients appeared to have naive, central memory and Treg TCRB repertoires that were more alike.

Turning to this clone: As yet, its antigen is unknown.

Isolated RNA was reverse transcribed in full, so expressed TCRB transcripts were sequenced. Data came from immunoSEQ multiplex PCR; TCRdb stores just in-frame clones and leaves some out. The sample consists of 37,000 or so clones, over 45% of them appearing once. The sample comprised central memory CD4+ T cells from blood. The TCR was taken from a woman aged 18-30 years in good health. The chain carries TRBV5-5 and TRBJ1-1; no clear D. The CDR3 DNA is TGTGCCAGCAGCCCATCCCCAGGCTGGAACACTGAAGCTTTCTTT. This translates into CASSPSPGWNTEAFF.